The 10 T cell receptor beta chains listed next were all sequenced from one sample in a study of read filtering for tumor transcriptome and immune sequencing. From roughly 0.4 ug of RNA, a library with molecular barcoded alpha/delta and beta/gamma adaptors was made. TCRdb reprocessed the reads via MiXCR and lists one record per CDR3 protein. Found here are about 86,000 distinct CDR3 sequences, 9% to 15% of them singletons; the top ten hold around 14%. The sample was a population of CD138-negative cells sorted from bone marrow. The receptors shown here come from a donor at least 40 years old with multiple myeloma.

This clonotype was picked up many times. V and J are TRBV20-1 and TRBJ2-5; D not resolved. Trimming shortened V by 5 bases and J by 5 bases, and 9 bases separated the two germline ends. CDR3 size: 11 residues. The V gene's germline CDR1 is DFQATT and CDR2 SNEGSKA (reference sequence). CDR3 nucleotide sequence: TGCAGTGCTGGTCGGAGTGAGACCCAGTACTTC. Its translation is CSAGRSETQYF.

This clonotype was seen repeatedly, ten times or more. The chain combines TRBV29-1 with TRBJ1-4; D call uncertain. The CDR3 runs 13 residues. Between the trimmed V and J ends, which lost 7 bases and 0 bases, there was a span of 9 bases. Germline V lookup: CDR1 SQVTM, CDR2 ANQGSEA. CDR3 amino acids: CSAILATNEKLFF. The CDR3 DNA reads TGCAGCGCGATACTTGCAACTAATGAAAAACTGTTTTTT.

As concerns this clonotype: As the CDR3 is not closed by the conserved phenylalanine or tryptophan, this likely results from a read error. V gene TRBV12-3 or TRBV12-4 combines with J gene TRBJ1-1, with D possibly TRBD1 on 6 matching bases. The ends were cut back, 6 bases at V and 1 base at J, with 12 bases in the middle. The CDR3 loop spans 14 amino acids. CDR3 protein: CASRDRDRNTEAFL. The CDR3 region has the DNA TGTGCCAGCAGGGACAGAGATAGGAACACTGAAGCTTTCCTT.

This clonotype was seen repeatedly, ten times or more. The chain combines TRBV19 with TRBJ2-7; TRBD2 might be the D (6 bases). The length of the CDR3 is 15 residues. Germline CDR1 LNHDA, CDR2 SQIVND (reference sequence). Between the trimmed V and J ends, which lost 5 bases and 7 bases, there was a span of 21 bases. This chain's CDR3 is CASSWGAGPPAEQYF. The CDR3 nucleotides read TGTGCCAGTAGTTGGGGAGCGGGCCCCCCGGCTGAGCAGTACTTC.

This clonotype was recorded at least ten times. CDR3 sequence: CATSDSLAGERDEQFF. The CDR3 DNA follows: TGTGCCACCAGTGATTCCCTAGCGGGAGAGAGGGATGAGCAGTTCTTC. The chain employs TRBV24-1 and TRBJ2-1; TRBD2 agrees at 10 bases. Germline V gene sequence: CDR1 KGHDR, CDR2 SFDVKD. This CDR3 has 16 residues. V lost 2 bases and J lost 8; bases outside the gene matches: 8.

This clonotype was counted between two and nine times. V and J are TRBV5-1 and TRBJ2-2; D possibly corresponds to TRBD1 (6 bases). Between the trimmed V and J ends, which lost 8 bases and 6 bases, there was a span of 17 bases. The V gene's germline CDR1 is SGHRS and CDR2 YFSETQ. The CDR3 has 14 amino acids. This CDR3 is CASHRDEGAGELFF. Written as DNA, the CDR3 is TGCGCCAGTCACAGGGACGAGGGTGCCGGGGAGCTGTTTTTT.

Ten or more counts support this clonotype. The chain carries TRBV7-9 and TRBJ2-2; TRBD1 matches at 7 bases. J was trimmed by 7 bases and V by 5 bases; bases with no gene match: 10. CDR3 size: 15 residues. The V gene's germline CDR1 is SEHNR and CDR2 FQNEAQ (reference sequence). The CDR3 nucleotides read TGTGCCAGCAGCCATCTAAGACAGGGCATCGGGGAGCTGTTTTTT. Its translation is CASSHLRQGIGELFF.

This clonotype was observed a few times. This chain links TRBV21-1 with TRBJ2-3. TRBV21-1 represents a pseudogene. The CDR3 is made up of 13 amino acids. Here the CDR3 DNA reads TGTGCCAGCAGCAAAAGGAAGACAGATACGCAGTATTTT. Encoded protein: CASSKRKTDTQYF.

The sample holds a few counts of this clonotype. The junction shows a germline mismatch at one end, possibly a read error. The chain combines TRBV6-1 with TRBJ1-5; D gene ambiguous. This CDR3 is built from 14 residues. In germline, CDR1 is MNHNS, CDR2 SASEGT. CDR3 protein: CASKNGLSNQPQRF. The CDR3 bases are TGTGCCAGCAAGAACGGGCTGAGCAATCAGCCCCAGCGTTTT.

The V gene is TRBV11-2, the J gene TRBJ1-2; TRBD1 aligns across 7 bases. The CDR3 runs 15 residues. The germline CDR1 and CDR2 sequences are SGHAT and FQNNGV. The V and J ends lost 6 bases and 3 bases, in that order; junction bases with no gene match: 10. Here the CDR3 DNA reads TGTGCCAGCAGTTCAACGCCGGGACAGTACTATGGCTACACCTTC. Amino acids: CASSSTPGQYYGYTF.